This T cell receptor beta chain originates from a study of regulatory T cells in long-lasting Graves disease. Libraries of TCR beta came from iRepertoire HTBI primers plus Arm-PCR of CDR3 regions. TCRdb analysed the multiplex PCR reads with MiXCR anew, one entry per CDR3 protein. The sample consists of about 430,000 distinct CDR3 sequences, around 16% of them appearing once. This clonotype was counted at least ten times. The time point is: newly diagnosed GD, antithyroid drugs for less than 3 months. RNA from PBMCs was the source of the TCR library. The CDR3 consists of 13 residues. V lost 8 bases and J lost 0, with 9 bases in between. A further study also used this sample, focusing on T cells in Graves' hyperthyroidism and ophthalmopathy. From that study: The hyperthyroidism was newly diagnosed and had lasted under 2 months; the patients were aged 18 to 65.

Sequenced material: peripheral blood mononuclear cells (PBMCs), taken at new diagnosis, from a patient treated with antithyroid drugs. This receptor was obtained from a woman aged 40-49 years with Graves disease. The chain is built from TRBV12-3 or TRBV12-4 and TRBJ2-3; D unclear. This CDR3 is CASRRVSTDTQYF. In DNA form, the CDR3 reads TGTGCCAGCCGCCGGGTGAGCACAGATACGCAGTATTTT.